This T cell receptor (beta chain) was observed in a study of T cell repertoires in ileal Crohn's disease (dated by TCRdb to between 2018 and 2021). Concerning the study at large: At the time of surgery, 35% of patients were active smokers, and the median duration of disease was about 8.5 years. All patients had surgery for a complication: stricturing disease in around 60% and penetrating disease in about 40%. Roughly half of the patients were given postoperative therapy, with 11 to 12 receiving thiopurines and 15 to 20 receiving anti-TNF agents. TCR repertoire analysis was performed in about 59 Crohn's disease patients drawn from a prospective multicentre cohort. The study was conducted in parallel with a multicentre cohort built to find predictors of early endoscopic recurrence after ileocolonic resection. Endoscopic postoperative recurrence was defined by a Rutgeerts score above i0. A total of about 170 mucosal samples from 57 patients were sequenced, collected from several sites on the surgical specimen and at postoperative endoscopy.

A word on this clone: Its antigen is unknown. There are no base qualities to consult, and no much larger clone falls within one base.

For commercial TCRB immunosequencing, 450 to 550 nanograms of biopsy DNA were submitted for each sample. Adaptive Biotechnology amplified CDR3 regions from genomic DNA with a two-step multiplex PCR that controlled for amplification bias. In the first PCR, primers covered every V and J gene segment, and in the second PCR, barcodes and Illumina adapters were added. CDR3 libraries were sequenced using an Illumina instrument. Turning to the authors' computational methods: Analysis combined the vendor-provided pipelines with custom analysis of raw data in R/Bioconductor under R version 3.3.0. Clonality, ranging from 0 to 1, was calculated as the inverse of the normalised Shannon entropy of all productive clones. High-frequency clones were defined as the repertoire share of the top 100 clones, retaining only clones passing a 95% confidence test. The Simpson index measured repertoire diversity, and the Morisita-Horn index measured overlap between samples. In its TCRdb copy, this immuneACCESS table keeps in-frame sequences only and misses some clones. Where compared with another copy, unresolved V genes explain less than half of these, and the others have no known cause. That table furnishes V, J and clone size, whereas the DNA furnished D and trimming. This sample lists 15,000 to 20,000 clones; about 92% were detected once. The ten biggest clones cover about 3.7% of the sample.

Study-level results and caveats: Patients who were active smokers at surgery had a significantly higher proportion of clonal expansions than non-smokers (approximately 28% vs 17%, p=0.02). Mucosal CD4 and CD8 T cells were sorted and sequenced only in a subgroup of patients, the size of which was not stated. Endoscopic recurrence was linked to a higher percentage of high-frequency clones at surgery, and recurrence occurred in every patient whose clonality exceeded 26.8% (18/57). Compared with CD4 T cells, sorted CD8 T cells held more high-frequency clones, which suggests that the mucosal expansions were mostly CD8.

To be eligible, patients had to be adults with ileal or ileocolonic Crohn's disease and an indication for ileocolonic resection. Whole ileal mucosal biopsies were stored frozen at -80°C before DNA extraction. Genomic DNA was isolated from frozen whole biopsies using a TRizol-based method, and the DNA was quantified with a NanoDrop 2000 spectrophotometer. From a lookup of the germline V gene, CDR1 and CDR2 are SGHDT and YYEEEE. The CDR3 covers 13 residues, taking in both the cysteine and the phenylalanine. The kept DNA is CDR3 alone, 39 bases in frame from the first base. V and J are trimmed by 3 bases and 4 bases, and the gene matches miss 1 base of the junction.

The clonotype originates from an adult with Crohn's disease. The sample was ileal tissue. The chain is made from TRBV5-6 and TRBJ1-5; 7 bases in between match TRBD1. The nucleotide sequence is TGTGCCAGCAGCTCACAGGGGAATCAGCCCCAGCATTTT. Its coded protein is CASSSQGNQPQHF. Here the CDR3 is joined to the reference TRBV5-6 and TRBJ1-5 genes, and the full variable domain is: DAGVTQSPTHLIKTRGQQVTLRCSPKSGHDTVSWYQQALGQGPQFIFQYYEEEERQRGNFPDRFSGHQFPNYSSELNVNALLLGDSALYLCASSSQGNQPQHFGDGTRLSIL.